These 32 T cell receptor beta chains share one sample of origin, sequenced in a study of T cell changes during pregnancy in multiple sclerosis. Method: immunoSEQ multiplex PCR; TCRdb's copy keeps in-frame clones and lacks some. The sample yields roughly 57,000 clones, 90% to 95% seen once. Sequencing used CD8+ T cells from peripheral blood mononuclear cells, obtained after pregnancy. These TCRs come from a female donor with multiple sclerosis, enrolled in a pregnancy study.

The chain is built from TRBV7-2 and TRBJ2-1; 7 bases are shared with TRBD1. The CDR3 has 16 amino acids. V trimming: 2 bases; J trimming: 10 bases; junction bases outside the gene matches: 14. Germline assignment: CDR1 SGHTA and CDR2 FQGNSA. CDR3 nucleotides: TGTGCCAGCAGCTTAACCCGGGACAGCCCCTACACCGAGCAGTTCTTC. Its translation: CASSLTRDSPYTEQFF.

The chain couples TRBV19 to TRBJ2-1; 8 nucleotides align to TRBD2. V was clipped by 2 bases and J by 10 bases; unmatched bases: 10. The CDR3 runs to 15 residues. Germline V gene lookup returns CDR1 LNHDA and CDR2 SQIVND (reference sequence). The CDR3 region is CASSILAGSQQEQFF. The CDR3 DNA follows: TGTGCCAGTAGTATATTAGCGGGAAGTCAGCAGGAGCAGTTCTTC.

The chain is built from TRBV28 and TRBJ1-1; D is perhaps TRBD1 (6 bases). V shed 1 base and J shed 0 bases, with 9 bases lying between them. There are 15 residues in the CDR3. The germline gives CDR1 MDHEN, CDR2 SYDVKM. The CDR3 DNA reads TGTGCCAGCAGTTTATATACAGGGCTGAACACTGAAGCTTTCTTT. Protein: CASSLYTGLNTEAFF.

This clone was seen once. V gene TRBV25-1 combines with J gene TRBJ2-1, with 11 bases matching TRBD2. The CDR3 extends over 16 amino acids. Trimming removed 2 bases from V and 9 bases from J; junction bases left unmatched: 9. From germline, CDR1 is MGHDK and CDR2 SYGVNS. CDR3 in DNA: TGTGCCAGCAGTGAACGACTAGCGGGAAGAAGTATTGAGCAGTTCTTC. Amino acids: CASSERLAGRSIEQFF.

V and J are TRBV28 and TRBJ2-1, with D perhaps matching TRBD2 (6 bases). The germline V gene encodes CDR1 MDHEN and CDR2 SYDVKM. The V and J ends lost 4 bases and 4 bases respectively, with 8 bases between them. This CDR3 is 13 amino acids long. CDR3 sequence reads: CASSWEVYNEQFF. CDR3 DNA: TGTGCCAGCAGTTGGGAGGTGTACAATGAGCAGTTCTTC.

The V gene is TRBV18, the J gene TRBJ2-7, with 7 bases lining up with TRBD2. The V gene's germline CDR1 is KGHSH and CDR2 LQKENI. With V trimmed by 4 bases and J by 3 bases, 15 bases remained unmatched. The CDR3 totals 17 residues. The CDR3 sequence: CASSLLLASGAHYEQYF. CDR3 bases: TGTGCCAGCTCACTACTACTAGCGTCCGGGGCCCACTACGAGCAGTACTTC. The whole variable domain, remainder taken from reference TRBV18 and TRBJ2-7, is NAGVMQNPRHLVRRRGQEARLRCSPMKGHSHVYWYRQLPEEGLKFMVYLQKENIIDESGMPKERFSAEFPKEGPSILRIQQVVRGDSAAYFCASSLLLASGAHYEQYFGPGTRLTVT.

V gene TRBV27 combines with J gene TRBJ2-6; 7 bases align to TRBD1. This CDR3 has 17 amino acids. V shed 4 bases, J shed 4 bases, and the junction held 10 bases outside the gene matches. CDR1 is MNHEY, CDR2 SMNVEV, per germline (reference sequence). The CDR3 DNA reads as TGTGCCAGCAGTTCTCTCTCAACAGGGGTAGGGGCCAACGTCCTGACTTTC. Translated, it gives CASSSLSTGVGANVLTF. The full variable domain, its missing parts supplied by reference TRBV27 and TRBJ2-6, is EAQVTQNPRYLITVTGKKLTVTCSQNMNHEYMSWYRQDPGLGLRQIYYSMNVEVTDKGDVPEGYKVSRKEKRNFPLILESPSPNQTSLYFCASSSLSTGVGANVLTFGAGSRLTVL.

The gene calls are TRBV30 and TRBJ2-1; a possible D gene is TRBD1 (5 bases). The CDR3 spans 11 residues. In germline, CDR1 is GTSNPN, CDR2 SVGIG (reference sequence). V was shortened by 8 bases and J by 8 bases, with 13 bases between the two germline ends. Here the CDR3 DNA reads TGTGCCGGGGCGGTAGGCGATGAGCAGTTCTTC. Amino acid sequence: CAGAVGDEQFF.

The V and J genes are TRBV30 and TRBJ2-7; D perhaps matches TRBD1 (5 bases). This CDR3 is built from 13 residues. Trimming left V 0 bases short and J 3 bases short, with 9 bases between. Germline-derived CDR1 and CDR2 are GTSNPN and SVGIG (reference sequence). CDR3 amino acids: CAWSVGAGYEQYF. The CDR3 region has the DNA TGTGCCTGGAGTGTAGGGGCAGGCTACGAGCAGTACTTC.

This chain joins TRBV6-6 and TRBJ1-1; D gene unclear. The V and J ends lost 5 bases and 6 bases respectively, with 7 bases between them. This CDR3 has 11 residues. Germline V gene data show CDR1 as MNHNY and CDR2 as SVGAGI (reference sequence). CDR3 in amino acids: CASSIRAEAFF. The DNA for the CDR3 is TGTGCCAGCAGTATTAGAGCTGAAGCTTTCTTT.

This clone has a single count. This chain uses TRBV14 with TRBJ2-1; 9 bases fit TRBD2. The length of the CDR3 is 18 residues. Germline-derived CDR1 and CDR2 are SGHDN and FVKESK. V lost 1 base, J lost 5 bases, and 12 bases stayed unmatched. CDR3 amino acids: CASSQVGLAGVLNNEQFF. The CDR3 region has the DNA TGTGCCAGCAGCCAAGTTGGGTTAGCGGGAGTTCTGAACAATGAGCAGTTCTTC.

The gene calls are TRBV30 and TRBJ2-7; D is perhaps TRBD2 (6 bases). V shed 3 bases and J shed 0 bases, with 12 bases lying between them. This CDR3 spans 14 amino acids. Germline CDR1 GTSNPN, CDR2 SVGIG (reference sequence). The CDR3: CAWSGTVSSYEQYF. The CDR3 DNA reads as TGTGCCTGGAGCGGGACTGTGAGCTCCTACGAGCAGTACTTC.

Only one count was recorded for this clone. V is TRBV12-5 and J is TRBJ1-5; no definite D call. Germline V gene sequence: CDR1 LGHNT, CDR2 FRNRAP. V was shortened by 2 bases and J by 5 bases, with 19 bases between the two germline ends. The CDR3 is 17 amino acids. CDR3 amino acids: CASGLHQRTGRDQPQHF. CDR3 nucleotides: TGTGCTAGTGGTTTGCACCAGCGGACCGGGAGGGATCAGCCCCAGCATTTT.

This chain links TRBV19 with TRBJ2-2; 9 nucleotides align to TRBD2. This CDR3 spans 12 amino acids. With 8 bases clipped from V and 6 bases from J, the junction kept 1 base outside the gene matches. Per germline, CDR1 LNHDA and CDR2 SQIVND (reference sequence). CDR3 loop: CASLAGAGELFF. CDR3 bases: TGTGCCAGTTTAGCGGGGGCCGGGGAGCTGTTTTTT.

This clone was counted a single time. The chain joins TRBV6-5 to TRBJ1-2, with TRBD1 identical over 8 bases. There are 13 residues in the CDR3. V lost 10 bases, J lost 5 bases, and 9 bases stayed unmatched. The germline CDR1 and CDR2 sequences are MNHEY and SVGAGI. The CDR3 DNA is TGTGCCACAACCGACAGGGGTAATTATGGCTACACCTTC. This gives the protein CATTDRGNYGYTF.

This sequence joins TRBV30 and TRBJ2-3; possibly TRBD1 for D (6 bases). The germline gives CDR1 GTSNPN, CDR2 SVGIG (reference sequence). The CDR3 consists of 15 residues. V lost 0 bases and J lost 3, with 13 bases in between. The CDR3 DNA is TGTGCCTGGAGTGTGATGGGGGCGCGGACAGATACGCAGTATTTT. Protein sequence: CAWSVMGARTDTQYF.

The chain employs TRBV28 and TRBJ2-4, with D tentatively TRBD2 (6 bases). Germline V gene lookup returns CDR1 MDHEN and CDR2 SYDVKM. V lost 2 bases and J lost 8, with 16 bases in between. This CDR3 region has 15 residues. The CDR3 DNA follows: TGTGCCAGCAGTTTAGCGATCTTTTCGGGGGACATTCAGTACTTC. Translating it yields CASSLAIFSGDIQYF. Variable domain in full (rest from reference TRBV28 and TRBJ2-4): DVKVTQSSRYLVKRTGEKVFLECVQDMDHENMFWYRQDPGLGLRLIYFSYDVKMKEKGDIPEGYSVSREKKERFSLILESASTNQTSMYLCASSLAIFSGDIQYFGAGTRLSVL.

The chain is built from TRBV19 and TRBJ2-1, with TRBD2 identical over 7 bases. With V trimmed by 5 bases and J by 5 bases, 6 bases remained unmatched. In germline, CDR1 is LNHDA, CDR2 SQIVND (reference sequence). This CDR3 is 14 amino acids long. The CDR3 reads CASSGLAVDNEQFF. CDR3 DNA: TGTGCCAGTAGTGGGCTAGCGGTAGACAATGAGCAGTTCTTC. Variable domain in full (rest from reference TRBV19 and TRBJ2-1): DGGITQSPKYLFRKEGQNVTLSCEQNLNHDAMYWYRQDPGQGLRLIYYSQIVNDFQKGDIAEGYSVSREKKESFPLTVTSAQKNPTAFYLCASSGLAVDNEQFFGPGTRLTVL.

The chain joins TRBV29-1 to TRBJ1-2, with TRBD1 identical over 7 bases. With 7 bases clipped from V and 4 bases from J, the junction kept 9 bases outside the gene matches. CDR1 and CDR2 from the germline V gene are SQVTM and ANQGSEA. The CDR3 has 13 amino acids. Here the CDR3 DNA reads TGCAGCGCCGCAGAGGGGGCGGGCTATGGCTACACCTTC. Protein sequence: CSAAEGAGYGYTF. Together with reference TRBV29-1 and TRBJ1-2, the CDR3 gives the full variable domain: SAVISQKPSRDICQRGTSLTIQCQVDSQVTMMFWYRQQPGQSLTLIATANQGSEATYESGFVIDKFPISRPNLTFSTLTVSNMSPEDSSIYLCSAAEGAGYGYTFGSGTRLTVV.

This chain links TRBV5-4 with TRBJ1-1; D is possibly TRBD1 (6 bases). This CDR3 spans 15 amino acids. Germline V CDR1 and CDR2: SGHNT, YYREEE (reference sequence). Trimming cost V 1 base and J 5 bases, with 15 bases left between them. The CDR3 sequence is CASSLFQGLRTEAFF. CDR3 DNA: TGTGCCAGCAGCTTGTTCCAGGGGCTTAGGACTGAAGCTTTCTTT.

The V and J genes are TRBV19 and TRBJ1-2, with a weak D call TRBD1 (6 bases). The CDR3 consists of 15 residues. V lost 4 bases, J lost 3 bases, and 15 bases lay in between. CDR1 and CDR2 (germline): LNHDA, SQIVND (reference sequence). CDR3 bases: TGTGCCAGTAGTAGGCCCGTTGCAGGGGACTATGGCTACACCTTC. Its translation is CASSRPVAGDYGYTF.

This rearrangement joins TRBV5-5 to TRBJ2-3; 8 bases are a match to TRBD2. Unmatched junction bases numbered 9, after V lost 7 bases and J lost 2 bases. Germline V gene sequence: CDR1 SGHKS, CDR2 YYEKEE (reference sequence). The CDR3 is 15 residues long. CDR3 DNA sequence: TGTGCCAGCCCGATGCGGGAGGCGTCCACAGATACGCAGTATTTT. This encodes CASPMREASTDTQYF.

The V call is TRBV7-8, the J call TRBJ1-2, with D perhaps matching TRBD1 (6 bases). This CDR3 has 17 amino acids. The germline V and J ends were trimmed by 4 bases and 5 bases, with 23 bases remaining between them. Germline values: CDR1 SGHVS, CDR2 FQNEAQ. CDR3: CASSWSLMGDTLYGYTF. CDR3 nucleotides: TGTGCCAGCAGCTGGAGCCTTATGGGGGACACCCTTTATGGCTACACCTTC.

J is TRBJ2-7 and V is TRBV9; TRBD2 matches at 9 bases. With 4 bases clipped from V and 7 bases from J, the junction kept 18 bases outside the gene matches. This CDR3 contains 17 residues. Germline V gene lookup returns CDR1 SGDLS and CDR2 YYNGEE. CDR3 protein: CASSPAGGAGGAWEQYF. The CDR3 region has the DNA TGTGCCAGCAGCCCCGCCGGAGGAGCGGGAGGTGCATGGGAGCAGTACTTC.

The rearrangement uses TRBV30 and TRBJ2-7; D might be TRBD1 (6 bases). The CDR3 has 12 residues. V lost 2 bases and J 7 bases, leaving 12 bases between the germline ends. From germline, CDR1 is GTSNPN and CDR2 SVGIG (reference sequence). This CDR3 is CAWSPVQGEQYF. The CDR3, as DNA: TGTGCCTGGAGTCCAGTACAGGGTGAGCAGTACTTC.

The chain joins TRBV25-1 to TRBJ2-1, with a possible D match to TRBD2 (6 bases). Germline V gene lookup returns CDR1 MGHDK and CDR2 SYGVNS. CDR3 size: 16 residues. The ends were cut back, 1 base at V and 0 bases at J, with 10 bases in the middle. CDR3 DNA: TGTGCCAGCAGTGAATCGGGGGTAGCCTCCTACAATGAGCAGTTCTTC. Translated: CASSESGVASYNEQFF.

The chain recombines TRBV14 with TRBJ1-2; D is unresolved. The CDR3 loop spans 15 amino acids. The germline CDR1 and CDR2 sequences are SGHDN and FVKESK. Trimming left V 4 bases short and J 3 bases short, with 15 bases between. CDR3 sequence: CASSPDTGKDYGYTF. The CDR3 DNA is TGTGCCAGCAGCCCCGATACGGGGAAGGACTATGGCTACACCTTC.

V and J are TRBV11-2 and TRBJ2-1, with D possibly matching TRBD2 (6 bases). This CDR3 region has 15 residues. Between the trimmed V and J ends, which lost 3 bases and 2 bases, there was a span of 11 bases. Per germline, CDR1 SGHAT and CDR2 FQNNGV. The DNA of the CDR3 is TGTGCCAGCAGCTTCGGAGGGGAAACCTACAATGAGCAGTTCTTC. Encoded protein: CASSFGGETYNEQFF.

The rearrangement uses TRBV5-1 and TRBJ1-1; a weak D match, TRBD1 (6 bases). CDR1 and CDR2 (germline): SGHRS, YFSETQ. This CDR3 contains 14 residues. The germline V and J ends were trimmed by 0 bases and 6 bases, with 12 bases remaining between them. The CDR3 is CASSLGEGVAEAFF. CDR3 DNA: TGCGCCAGCAGCTTGGGGGAGGGGGTGGCTGAAGCTTTCTTT.

The V call is TRBV23-1, the J call TRBJ2-1; 13 bases line up with TRBD2. TRBV23-1 is an ORF for which the function is uncertain. The trim removed 0 bases at V and 0 bases at J, leaving 14 bases unmatched. The CDR3 loop spans 22 amino acids. As DNA, the CDR3 is TGCGCCAGCAGTCAATCGATGTTCCGACTAGCGGGAGGCCCTAGCTCCTACAATGAGCAGTTCTTC. Translation: CASSQSMFRLAGGPSSYNEQFF.

This chain links TRBV6-1 with TRBJ1-2; 8 nucleotides align to TRBD1. This CDR3 contains 14 residues. V lost 4 bases, J lost 6 bases, and 7 bases stayed unmatched. CDR1 is MNHNS, CDR2 SASEGT, per germline. The CDR3 DNA reads TGTGCCAGCAGTGTTTCCAGGGGGCTACATGGCTACACCTTC. Translated: CASSVSRGLHGYTF.

The rearrangement joins TRBV19 to TRBJ1-3; D possibly corresponds to TRBD1 (5 bases). Germline-derived CDR1 and CDR2 are LNHDA and SQIVND (reference sequence). CDR3 length: 13 amino acids. V shed 9 bases and J shed 4 bases, with 13 bases lying between them. CDR3 region: CARNGGSGNTIYF. The CDR3 bases are TGTGCCAGGAACGGGGGTTCCGGAAACACCATATATTTT.